The source of this T cell receptor (beta chain) is a study of blood T cell repertoires in COVID-19. Study-wide context: Sample material is recorded as cDNA or gDNA derived from T cells, B-cell-depleted T cells, or PBMCs.

V shed 7 bases and J shed 6 bases, with 11 bases lying between them. The V gene's germline CDR1 is DFQATT and CDR2 SNEGSKA (reference sequence). This CDR3 spans 11 amino acids. The authors' processing: Cell counts per sample came from amplifying reference gene primers. Profiling relied on immunoSEQ multiplex PCR, and the TCRdb table lists in-frame clones only, not all of them. That table gives V, J and clone size, and the DNA gave D and trimming. The sample consists of 140,000 or so clones, 80% to 90% of them appearing once. The TCR was taken from a woman aged 60-70 years with active COVID-19. Sequences were obtained from peripheral blood. The chain couples TRBV20-1 to TRBJ2-3, with D possibly matching TRBD1 (6 bases). As DNA, the CDR3 is TGCAGTGGCCCTAGGGGGGATACGCAGTATTTT. Translation: CSGPRGDTQYF.